The 5 T cell receptor beta chains in this list originate from one sample, sequenced in a study of blood T cells in healthy people across ages. Using a J-beta primer mix together with a sample-barcoded 5' primer, a second PCR was run for 7 to 11 cycles. TCRdb independently ran MiXCR on the 5' RACE reads; one entry per CDR3 protein. The data hold about 720,000 distinct CDR3 sequences, with around 25% observed a single time. The same sample was also used in a study of T cells of mothers and their children.

The sample comprised blood. All receptors derive from a boy aged 10-17 years in good health.

This chain connects TRBV4-3 to TRBJ2-1; 7 nucleotides align to TRBD2. The junction had 3 bases not matched to a gene; V was cut back by 0 bases and J by 7 bases. Germline values: CDR1 LGHNA, CDR2 YSLEER. This CDR3 region has 14 residues. Written as DNA, the CDR3 is TGCGCCAGCAGCCAAGATGCGGGGGTGAATGAGCAGTTCTTC. Translated, it gives CASSQDAGVNEQFF.

V is TRBV12-3 or TRBV12-4 and J is TRBJ2-5, with TRBD2 matching 8 bases. This CDR3 spans 16 amino acids. V lost 5 bases to trimming and J lost 2 bases; unmatched junction nucleotides: 10. CDR3 coding DNA: TGTGCCAGCAGTCTCTGGGGCGGGGGGATTCAAGAGACCCAGTACTTC. This translates into CASSLWGGGIQETQYF.

This clonotype has only a few counts. The rearrangement links TRBV28 to TRBJ1-5; maybe TRBD1 (6 bases). CDR3 length: 14 residues. Germline V gene data show CDR1 as MDHEN and CDR2 as SYDVKM. Trimming removed 7 bases at V and 7 bases at J, with 17 bases between. CDR3 bases: TGTGCCAGCACCGAAGGGGGATTCGGACAGCCCCAGCATTTT. It codes for CASTEGGFGQPQHF.

The J gene is TRBJ2-1, the V gene TRBV6-2 or TRBV6-3, with 8 bases identical to TRBD1. The CDR3 loop spans 16 amino acids. Trimming removed 8 bases from V and 8 bases from J; junction bases left unmatched: 17. Looked up from germline, CDR1 is MNHEY and CDR2 is SVGEGT. The CDR3 spells CASDSLDREFVDEQFF. The CDR3 DNA follows: TGTGCCAGCGATAGCCTGGACAGGGAATTTGTAGATGAGCAGTTCTTC.

The chain carries TRBV20-1 and TRBJ2-4, with D uncertain. This CDR3 contains 13 residues. Trimming removed 3 bases from V and 2 bases from J, with 8 bases in between. The germline V gene encodes CDR1 DFQATT and CDR2 SNEGSKA (reference sequence). CDR3: CSAREPTKNIQYF. CDR3 in DNA: TGCAGTGCTAGGGAACCTACCAAAAACATTCAGTACTTC.